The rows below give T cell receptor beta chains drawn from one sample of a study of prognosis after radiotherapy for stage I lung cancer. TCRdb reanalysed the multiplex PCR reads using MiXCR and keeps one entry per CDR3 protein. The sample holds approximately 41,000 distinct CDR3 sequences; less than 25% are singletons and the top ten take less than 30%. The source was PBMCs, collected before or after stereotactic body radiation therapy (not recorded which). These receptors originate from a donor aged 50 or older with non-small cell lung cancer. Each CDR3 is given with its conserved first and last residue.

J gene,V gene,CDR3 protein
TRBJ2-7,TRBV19,CASSIGFGGQGYEQYF
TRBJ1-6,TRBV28,CASSFNRSGHGYSPLHF
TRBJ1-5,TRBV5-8,CASSAGVQGGQPQHF
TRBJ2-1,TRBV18,CASSPFADSGLSNEQFF
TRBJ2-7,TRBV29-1,CSQQVRTGVWYEQYF
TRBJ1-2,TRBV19,CASSSLGWGYGYTF
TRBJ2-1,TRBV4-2,CASSQGTSGRANEQFF
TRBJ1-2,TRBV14,CASSPGRRIGYTF
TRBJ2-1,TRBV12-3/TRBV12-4,CASSFPLDPNEQFF
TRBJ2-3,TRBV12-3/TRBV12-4,CASSRGGSGDTQYF
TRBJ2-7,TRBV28,CASSPVVWFPTYEQYF
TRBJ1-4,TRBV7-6,CASSQTYGQGGEKLFF
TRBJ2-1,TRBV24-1,CATSDLGWSPHNEQFF
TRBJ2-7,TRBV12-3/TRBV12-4,CASSLAQTGDRYEQYF
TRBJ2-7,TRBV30,CAWKARENYEQYF
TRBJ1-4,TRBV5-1,CASSPGQGGEKLFF
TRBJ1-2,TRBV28,CASSVNYGYTF
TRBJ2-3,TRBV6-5,CASSSTSGGALDTQYF
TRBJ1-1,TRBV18,CASSHTGTDNTEAFF
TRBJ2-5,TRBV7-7,CASSSNQAETKYF
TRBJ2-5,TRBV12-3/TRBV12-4,CASRGSGGFQPQETQYF
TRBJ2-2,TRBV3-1,CASSTTGELFF
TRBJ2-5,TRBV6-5,CASSYSFTAQTQYF
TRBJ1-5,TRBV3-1,CASSQDLTLNQPQHF
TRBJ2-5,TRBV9,CASSVGQRGTQYF
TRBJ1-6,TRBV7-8,CASSLMNSPLHF
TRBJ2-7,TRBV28,CASSPGASFGVASPCYEQYF
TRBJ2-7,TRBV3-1,CASSQDLYYEQYF
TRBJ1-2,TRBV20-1,CSAAPGVDYGYTF
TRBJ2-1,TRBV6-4,CASSPGSGRSYNEQFF
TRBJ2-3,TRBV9,CASSGDRGLTTDTQYF
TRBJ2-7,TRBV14,CASSQNPGPTYEQYF
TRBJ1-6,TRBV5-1,CASSLALDRNSPLHF
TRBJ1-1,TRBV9,CASSVRGSNTEAFF
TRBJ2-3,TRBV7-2,CASSSLRSTSGRRYTQYF
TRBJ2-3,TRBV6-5,CASSYSGGGQGNTDTQYF
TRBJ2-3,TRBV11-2,CASSPRLAGADTQYF
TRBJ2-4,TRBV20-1,CSALDPLIAKNIQYF
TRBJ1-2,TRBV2,CASSPSQGGFVYGYTF
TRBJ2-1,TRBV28,CASTLTFNEQFF
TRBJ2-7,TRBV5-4,CASSPTSGGSYEQYF
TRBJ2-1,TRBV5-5,CASSLTGFSDEQFF
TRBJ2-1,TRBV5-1,CASSLELAGDGGEQFF
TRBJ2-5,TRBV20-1,CSAKTSGKGVQTQYF
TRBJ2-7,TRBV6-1,CASSEAGTAPYEQYF
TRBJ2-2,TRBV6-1,CASSDSTGGGTRELFF
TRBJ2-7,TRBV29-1,CSARPREWGEQYF
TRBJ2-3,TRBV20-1,CSARAPGGLPYTDTQYF
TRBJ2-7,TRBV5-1,CASSLPETGAQYYEQYF
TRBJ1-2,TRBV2,CASSDDPRIYGYTF
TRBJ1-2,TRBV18,CASSPPGTKYGYTF
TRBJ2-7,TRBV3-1,CASSGTGGNEQYF
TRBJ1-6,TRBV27,CASRSGPNSPLHF
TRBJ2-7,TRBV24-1,CATSWVPFSYEQYF
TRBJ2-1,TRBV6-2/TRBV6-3,CAGRSGDSLNEQFF
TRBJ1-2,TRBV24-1,CATSDPGQAGGYTF
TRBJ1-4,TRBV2,CASRTQGAREKLFF
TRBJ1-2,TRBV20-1,CSARVGGRNEGYTF
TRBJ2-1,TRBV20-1,CSAISGRVRNEQFF